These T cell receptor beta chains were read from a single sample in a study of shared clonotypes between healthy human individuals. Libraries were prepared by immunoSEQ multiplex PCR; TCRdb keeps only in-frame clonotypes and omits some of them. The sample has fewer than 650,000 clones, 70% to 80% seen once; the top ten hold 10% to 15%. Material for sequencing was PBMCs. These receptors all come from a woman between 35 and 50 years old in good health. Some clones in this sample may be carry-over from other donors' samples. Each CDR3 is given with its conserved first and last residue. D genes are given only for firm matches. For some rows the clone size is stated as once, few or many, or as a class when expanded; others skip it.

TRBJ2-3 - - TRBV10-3 TGTGCCATCAGTGTTTCGGGAGATACGCAGTATTTT CAISVSGDTQYF
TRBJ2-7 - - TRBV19 TGTGCCAGTAGTATAGACCCGCCCCGAGGGGGAGCCTACGAGCAGTACTTC CASSIDPPRGGAYEQYF
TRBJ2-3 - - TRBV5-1 TGCGCCAGCAGTGCTAGCCCCACAGATACGCAGTATTTT CASSASPTDTQYF
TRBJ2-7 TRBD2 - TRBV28 TGTGCCAGCGCCCGGGGGGGGGTCTACGAGCAGTACTTC CASARGGVYEQYF
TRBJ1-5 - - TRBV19 TGTGCCAGTAGTTCGGAGGGGAATCAGCCCCAGCATTTT CASSSEGNQPQHF
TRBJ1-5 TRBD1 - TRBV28 TGTGCCAGCAGTTCCGGGACAGGGGGTAATCAGCCCCAGCATTTT CASSSGTGGNQPQHF
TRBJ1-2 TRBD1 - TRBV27 TGTGCCAGCAGTTTGGGGAACAGGGGGAACTATGGCTACACCTTC CASSLGNRGNYGYTF
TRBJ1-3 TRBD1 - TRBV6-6 TGTGCCAGCAGCGATACGGGACAGCTTTCTGGAAACACCATATATTTT CASSDTGQLSGNTIYF
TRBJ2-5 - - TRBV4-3 TGCGCCAGCAGCCAAGTCGGCGGGGGCGAGACCCAGTACTTC CASSQVGGGETQYF
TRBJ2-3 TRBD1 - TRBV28 TGTGCCAGCAAACCGGGACAGGGGACAGATACGCAGTATTTT CASKPGQGTDTQYF
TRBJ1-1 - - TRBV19 TGTGCCAGTAGTGGGCCGGGACCTACTACTATGAACACTGAAGCTTTCTTT CASSGPGPTTMNTEAFF
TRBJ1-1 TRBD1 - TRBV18 TGTGCCAGCTCCCCTGGGACAGGGATCACTGAAGCTTTCTTT CASSPGTGITEAFF
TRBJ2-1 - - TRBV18 TGTGCCAGCTCACTCTCCCTAACAGGGTGGAATGAGCAGTTCTTC CASSLSLTGWNEQFF
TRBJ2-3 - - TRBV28 TGTGCCAGCAGGGAGACAAGACTGGGCACAGATACGCAGTATTTT CASRETRLGTDTQYF
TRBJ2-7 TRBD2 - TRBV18 TGTGCCAGCTCACGCTCTGGGACTAGCGGGAGCGGCGAGCAGTACTTC CASSRSGTSGSGEQYF
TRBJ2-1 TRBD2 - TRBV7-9 TGTGTCAGCAGCCCCGGCGGGAGCGGTTACAATGAGCAGTTCTTC CVSSPGGSGYNEQFF
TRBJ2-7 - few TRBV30 TGTGCCTGGAGTGCGGGCGGGTTCGATGACCAAAATTACGAGCAGTACTTC CAWSAGGFDDQNYEQYF
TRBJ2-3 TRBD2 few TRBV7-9 TGTGCCAGCAGCTACCCTCTAGCGGGAGACACAGATACGCAGTATTTT CASSYPLAGDTDTQYF
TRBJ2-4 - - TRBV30 TGTGCCTGGGGATCGGGTCCAGACATTCAGTACTTC CAWGSGPDIQYF
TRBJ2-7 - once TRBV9 TGTGCCAGCAGCCCCGGGCCCGGGGGCGGCTACGAGCAGTACTTC CASSPGPGGGYEQYF
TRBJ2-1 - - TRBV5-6 TGTGCCAGCAGCTTGGTGTCCTACAATGAGCAGTTCTTC CASSLVSYNEQFF
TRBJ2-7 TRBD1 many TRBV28 TGTGCCACCCGGACAGGGCAGACCTACGAGCAGTACTTC CATRTGQTYEQYF
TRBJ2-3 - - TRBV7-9 TGTGCCAGCAGCTTAGCGCTTGGGGGCACAGATACGCAGTATTTT CASSLALGGTDTQYF
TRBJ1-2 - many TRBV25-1 TGTGCCAGCAGTGAATATCAGCAGGGCGGTGACTATGGCTACACCTTC CASSEYQQGGDYGYTF
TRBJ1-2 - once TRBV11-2 TGTGCCAGCAGCTTAGCCTGGGACAATAACTATGGCTACACCTTC CASSLAWDNNYGYTF
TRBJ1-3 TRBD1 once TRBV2 TGTGCCTGCGGGACAGGGTCTGGAAACACCATATATTTT CACGTGSGNTIYF
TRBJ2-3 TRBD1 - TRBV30 TGTGCCTGGAGTGTGGGGACAGGGGGAAGTGATACGCAGTATTTT CAWSVGTGGSDTQYF
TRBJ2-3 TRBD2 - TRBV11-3 TGTGCCAGCAGCCTACTTGGGGGGAGGGCAGATACGCAGTATTTT CASSLLGGRADTQYF
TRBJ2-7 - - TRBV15 TGTGCCACCAGCAGAGATCCGGTGGACAGATACGAGCAGTACTTC CATSRDPVDRYEQYF
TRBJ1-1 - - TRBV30 TGTGCCTGGAGTGGTCTTCCGGGGGCCGAGAACACTGAAGCTTTCTTT CAWSGLPGAENTEAFF
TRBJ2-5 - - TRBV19 TGTGCCAGTAGTATCCAGAGCCAAGAGACCCAGTACTTC CASSIQSQETQYF
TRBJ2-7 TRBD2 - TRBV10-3 TGTGCCATCGGACTAGCGGGACGCAGCTCCTACGAGCAGTACTTC CAIGLAGRSSYEQYF
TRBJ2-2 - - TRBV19 TGTGCCAGTAGTAACGTCGGCACCGGGGAGCTGTTTTTT CASSNVGTGELFF
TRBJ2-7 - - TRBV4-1 TGCGCCAGCAGCCAAACAAGGCAGGCCGTCAGAATGGAGCAGTACTTC CASSQTRQAVRMEQYF
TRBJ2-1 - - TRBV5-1 TGCGCCAGCAGTGCCACCCGGGACCTTAGCTTAGATGAGCAGTTCTTC CASSATRDLSLDEQFF
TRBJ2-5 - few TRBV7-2 TGTGCCAGCAGCCGGGAGAATTCGGAGACCCAGTACTTC CASSRENSETQYF
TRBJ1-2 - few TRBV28 TGTGCCAGCAGTTTGAACAGGGTAGGCGGCTACACCTTC CASSLNRVGGYTF
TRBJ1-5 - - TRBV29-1 TGCAGCGTTGAAGTGCAGGGTTCAAGGCCCCAGCATTTT CSVEVQGSRPQHF
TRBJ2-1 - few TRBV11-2 TGTGCCAGCAGACCGGGTGGGCACAATGAGCAGTTCTTC CASRPGGHNEQFF
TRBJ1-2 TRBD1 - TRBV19 TGTGCCAGTAGTATCGGACAGGCAAGCTATGGCTACACCTTC CASSIGQASYGYTF